The T cell receptor (beta chain) under discussion was sequenced for a study of blood T cell repertoires in COVID-19 (dated by TCRdb to 2018 to 2021). Regarding the complete study: Collaborator samples came from the United States, Italy and Spain and covered acute and convalescent phases of COVID-19. HLA class I and class II types, where available, came from metadata supplied by the sample provider rather than from assay-based typing. The samples were drawn from the first 160 participants of the ongoing ImmuneRACE study and from about 1,200 subjects provided by 6 global collaborators. The dataset comprised deeply sampled blood TCRbeta repertoires from subjects exposed to, actively infected with, or recovered from COVID-19. A de-identified subject ID, COVID-19 status, age in years and sex were almost always included in the sample metadata. The material from the prospective study consisted of cDNA or gDNA derived from T cells, B-cell-depleted T cells, or PBMCs. The repertoires were released in a freely available public database meant as a resource for research on the immune response to SARS-CoV-2.

TCRbeta CDR3 regions were amplified from genomic DNA by means of the immunoSEQ Assay, a bias-controlled multiplex PCR. On the study's bioinformatics: Nucleated cell counts per sample were estimated from amplification of reference gene primers within the assay. To quantify the absolute abundance of each unique TCRbeta CDR3 rearrangement, sequence reads were collapsed and filtered. Productive Simpson clonality was computed per sample as the square root of Simpson's diversity index over productive rearrangements. In TCRdb, the immuneACCESS table is reduced to in-frame sequences with V and J assigned. These tables do not hold every clone; where another copy was compared, an unresolved V gene accounts for under half, and the others remain unexplained. The DNA was the basis for D and trimming; V, J and clone size are from that table. The sample table shows about 140,000 clones, and approximately 88% are seen once. In total, the top ten clones hold 1.7% of the sample.

General study outcomes and caveats: The quantity of clinical and demographic metadata differed by source and by participant and was supplied without curation.

Whole blood was collected in K2EDTA tubes by collaborating institutions according to the institutions' own protocols. For TCRbeta analysis, collaborators shipped samples as frozen whole blood, isolated PBMCs, or DNA extracted from either of those sample types. The trim is 4 bases for V and 4 bases for J, with a gap of 19 bases between the germline ends. From the germline V gene (reference sequence), CDR1 is SGHNT and CDR2 is YYREEE. The CDR3 holds 16 amino acids from the cysteine to the phenylalanine. Just the 48-base CDR3 DNA is kept, in frame starting at base 1. Points on this clone: Its antigen remains unidentified. Per-base quality was not reported, and no clone a single base away is much larger than it.

Sequencing input: peripheral blood. The chain couples TRBV5-4 to TRBJ2-3; a tentative D call is TRBD2 (6 bases match). This TCR was sampled from a woman aged 45-65 years with acute or convalescent COVID-19. The CDR3 sequence is CASSGAGLPNADTQYF. The nucleotide sequence is TGTGCCAGCAGCGGCGCGGGACTCCCAAACGCAGATACGCAGTATTTT.